Sequencing of this T cell receptor beta chain was carried out in a study of OX40 agonist ivuxolimab in advanced cancers. Study-level background: Two patients with cutaneous melanoma and one with hepatocellular carcinoma, three in total, showed partial responses.

TCRdb's table, derived via immunoSEQ multiplex PCR, lists solely in-frame clones and lacks some. Among some 19,000 clones, approximately 81% were seen once, and the ten largest hold 26%. CDR3 length: 15 residues. The V end lost 5 bases, the J end lost 5 bases, and 18 bases lay between the germline ends. Germline loops: CDR1 SGHTA, CDR2 FQGTGA. Patients had blood sampled at baseline and again on cycle 4 day 1 and cycle 7 day 1. The TCR sequence derives from an adult with an advanced solid tumor such as melanoma, head and neck, liver or kidney cancer. The chain has TRBV7-3 and TRBJ1-2; perhaps TRBD1 as D (5 bases). The sequences come from CD4+ or CD8+ T cells sorted from blood, collected in a trial of the OX40 agonist ivuxolimab. The CDR3 nucleotides read TGTGCCAGCAGCCCACAGGCCGGGGGGTTTTATGGCTACACCTTC. It yields the protein CASSPQAGGFYGYTF.